This entry features one T cell receptor (beta chain) sequence. The data originate from a study of Graves' ophthalmopathy and Graves' hyperthyroidism. Amplification from RNA transcripts yielded the TCR beta CDR3 regions. The workflow started with a first-round RT-PCR run with HTBI primers and then moved on to a second-round multiplex PCR. TCRdb analysed the multiplex PCR reads with MiXCR anew, one entry per CDR3 protein. In the table there are hundreds of thousands of distinct CDR3 sequences, about 47% of which are singletons. Germline V gene data show CDR1 as SGHTA and CDR2 as FQGNSA. The V end was cut by 3 bases, the J end by 3 bases, with 8 bases between. The CDR3 extends over 14 amino acids.

This TCR derives from an adult man with Graves' ophthalmopathy. Sequencing was performed on peripheral blood. This chain connects TRBV7-2 to TRBJ2-2, with D possibly TRBD2 on 5 matching bases. CDR3 amino acids: CASSFKADTGELFF. The CDR3, as DNA: TGTGCCAGCAGCTTTAAAGCGGACACCGGGGAGCTGTTTTTT.